This TCR beta chain was documented in a study of CD4 and CD8 cells across lung adenocarcinoma regions (dated by TCRdb to 2017 to 2018). For context, the study as a whole: Intratumor heterogeneity of the T cell receptor repertoire was examined by comparing tumor centers with tumor margins.

To prepare the library, PCR was applied. The sequencer was a HiSeq X Ten. TCRdb reprocessed the public reads (quality trimming at Q25 with fastp, clone calling with MiXCR) and kept in-frame beta chains. CDR3 protein sequences are deduplicated, and each keeps its most common genes and DNA. In this sample the table shows around 2,000 distinct CDR3 sequences, around 57% of which occur a single time. The top ten constitute approximately 38% of the sample. From the cysteine up to the phenylalanine, the CDR3 has a length of 15 residues. Just CDR3 DNA is preserved here, 45 bases in frame from base 1. V is cut back by 6 bases and J by 4 bases, with 6 bases in the junction unmatched. CDR1 and CDR2, looked up from the germline V gene, are MNHNS and SASEGT. Patients with localized lung adenocarcinoma, a subtype of non-small cell lung cancer, were used as donors. The margins of localized lung adenocarcinomas were where the samples came from. CD4+ T cells from tumor tissue were profiled separately from CD8+ T cells for TCR repertoire analysis.

To note about this clonotype: Its antigen is currently not known. No base quality values were provided; no much bigger clone lies one nucleotide off.

The sample was CD4+ T cells from the margin of a lung tumor. In the paper's terms, the cell subset or site label means: tumor margin region. The rearrangement combines TRBV6-1 with TRBJ2-1, with 10 bases in between that match TRBD2. This TCR derives from a female donor with lung adenocarcinoma. The CD4 and CD8 labels of this study may be unreliable. The nucleotides are TGTGCCAGCAGCCCGGCTAGCGGGGGTTACAATGAGCAGTTCTTC. It is translated as CASSPASGGYNEQFF.